One TCR beta chain is described in this entry. PCR primers comprised 60 Vbeta and 13 Jbeta primers. Clones were sequenced by immunoSEQ multiplex PCR, and TCRdb holds only the in-frame ones, with some missing. This sample has over 100,000 clones, with around 70% found just once. These data come from a study of cytomegalovirus exposure and HLA in healthy donors. The length of the CDR3 is 15 residues. V shed 1 base and J shed 4 bases, with 10 bases lying between them. Germline CDR1 reads LGHNA; CDR2 reads YSLEER. The V gene is TRBV4-3, the J gene TRBJ1-4; possibly TRBD1 for D (5 bases). The receptor's source is a young man in good health and CMV-seropositive. The sample consisted of PBMCs. CDR3 sequence (DNA): TGCGCCAGCAGCCAAGTTGGGGGGGTTAATGAAAAACTGTTTTTT. Translating it yields CASSQVGGVNEKLFF.